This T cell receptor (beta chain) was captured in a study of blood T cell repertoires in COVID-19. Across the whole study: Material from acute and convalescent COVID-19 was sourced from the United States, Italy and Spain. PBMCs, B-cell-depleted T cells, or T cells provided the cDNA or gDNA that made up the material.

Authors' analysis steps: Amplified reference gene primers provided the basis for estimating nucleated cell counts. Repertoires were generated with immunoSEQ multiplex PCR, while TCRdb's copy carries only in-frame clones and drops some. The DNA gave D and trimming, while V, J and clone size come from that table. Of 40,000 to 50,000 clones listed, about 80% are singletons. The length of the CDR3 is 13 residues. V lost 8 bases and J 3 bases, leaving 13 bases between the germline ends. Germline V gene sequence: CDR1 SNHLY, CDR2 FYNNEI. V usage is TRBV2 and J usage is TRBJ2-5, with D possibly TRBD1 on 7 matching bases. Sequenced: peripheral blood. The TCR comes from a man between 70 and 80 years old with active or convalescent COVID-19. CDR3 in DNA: TGTGCCAGCCCAGGGGGGACAGAAGAGACCCAGTACTTC. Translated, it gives CASPGGTEETQYF.